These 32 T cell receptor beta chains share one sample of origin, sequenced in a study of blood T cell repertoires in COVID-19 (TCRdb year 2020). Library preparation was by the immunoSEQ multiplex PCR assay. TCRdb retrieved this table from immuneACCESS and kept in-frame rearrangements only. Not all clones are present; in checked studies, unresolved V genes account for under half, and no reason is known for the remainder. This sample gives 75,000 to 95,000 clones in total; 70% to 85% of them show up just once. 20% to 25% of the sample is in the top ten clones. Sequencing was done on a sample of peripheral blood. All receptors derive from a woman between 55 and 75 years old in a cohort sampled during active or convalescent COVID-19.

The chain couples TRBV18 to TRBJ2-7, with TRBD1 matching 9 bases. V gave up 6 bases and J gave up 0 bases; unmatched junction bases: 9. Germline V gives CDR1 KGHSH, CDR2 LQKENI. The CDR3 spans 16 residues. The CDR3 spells CASSQGQGASSYEQYF. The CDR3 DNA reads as TGTGCCAGCTCCCAGGGACAGGGCGCCAGCTCCTACGAGCAGTACTTC.

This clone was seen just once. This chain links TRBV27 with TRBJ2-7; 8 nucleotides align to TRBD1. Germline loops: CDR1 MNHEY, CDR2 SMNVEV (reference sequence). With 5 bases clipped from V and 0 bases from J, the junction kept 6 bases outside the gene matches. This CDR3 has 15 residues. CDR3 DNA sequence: TGTGCCAGCAGTCCGTTGACAGGGGCCTCCTACGAGCAGTACTTC. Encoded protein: CASSPLTGASYEQYF.

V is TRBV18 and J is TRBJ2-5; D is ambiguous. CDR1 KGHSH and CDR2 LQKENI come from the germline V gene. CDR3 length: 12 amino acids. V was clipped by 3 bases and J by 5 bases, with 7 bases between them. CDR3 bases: TGTGCCAGCTCACCCCTCCGGGAGACCCAGTACTTC. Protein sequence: CASSPLRETQYF.

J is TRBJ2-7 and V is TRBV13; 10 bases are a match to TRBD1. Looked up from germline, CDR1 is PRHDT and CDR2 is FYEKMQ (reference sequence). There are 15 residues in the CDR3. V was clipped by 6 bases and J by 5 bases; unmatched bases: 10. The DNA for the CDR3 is TGTGCCAGCAGTCGATTGGGACAGGGGCTGCACGAGCAGTACTTC. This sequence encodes CASSRLGQGLHEQYF.

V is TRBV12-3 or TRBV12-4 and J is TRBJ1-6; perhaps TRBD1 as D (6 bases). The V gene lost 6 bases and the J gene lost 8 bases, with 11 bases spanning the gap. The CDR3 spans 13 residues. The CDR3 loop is CASSLTGDSPLHF. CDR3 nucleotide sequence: TGTGCCAGCAGCTTGACAGGTGATTCACCCCTCCACTTT.

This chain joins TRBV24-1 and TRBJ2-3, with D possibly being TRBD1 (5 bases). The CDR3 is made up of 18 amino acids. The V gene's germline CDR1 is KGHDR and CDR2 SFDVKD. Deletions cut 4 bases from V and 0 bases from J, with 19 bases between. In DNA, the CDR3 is TGTGCCACCAGTGAGATTAGGGGTGCAGGCTCTAGCACAGATACGCAGTATTTT. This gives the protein CATSEIRGAGSSTDTQYF.

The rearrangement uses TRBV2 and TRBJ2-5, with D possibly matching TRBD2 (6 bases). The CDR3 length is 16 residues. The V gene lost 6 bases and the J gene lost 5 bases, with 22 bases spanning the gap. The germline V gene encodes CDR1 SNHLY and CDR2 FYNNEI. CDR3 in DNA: TGTGCCAGCAGCGTCCCCTCCGCGGGAACTGGGGAGACCCAGTACTTC. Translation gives CASSVPSAGTGETQYF.

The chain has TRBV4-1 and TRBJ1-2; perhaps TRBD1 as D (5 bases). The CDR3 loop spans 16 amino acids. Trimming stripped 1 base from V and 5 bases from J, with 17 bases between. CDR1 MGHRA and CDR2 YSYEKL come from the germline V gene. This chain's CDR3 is CASSQGDLAGGYGYTF. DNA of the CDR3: TGCGCCAGCAGCCAAGGGGATCTGGCGGGGGGATATGGCTACACCTTC.

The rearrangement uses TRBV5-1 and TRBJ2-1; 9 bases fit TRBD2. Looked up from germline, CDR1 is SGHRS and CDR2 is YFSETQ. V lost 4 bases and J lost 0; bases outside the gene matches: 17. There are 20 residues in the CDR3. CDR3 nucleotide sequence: TGCGCCAGCAGCCTCCAGGGGCGGCTAGCGGGGAAGGGCTCCTACAATGAGCAGTTCTTC. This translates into CASSLQGRLAGKGSYNEQFF.

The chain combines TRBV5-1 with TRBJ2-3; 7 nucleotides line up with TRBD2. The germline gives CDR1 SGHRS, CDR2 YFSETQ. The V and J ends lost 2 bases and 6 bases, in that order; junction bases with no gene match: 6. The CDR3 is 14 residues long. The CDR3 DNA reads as TGCGCCAGCAGCTTAGCGGGGAATTTTGATACGCAGTATTTT. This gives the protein CASSLAGNFDTQYF.

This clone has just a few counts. The CDR3 nucleotides read TGTGCCAGCAGCCCAGGGTGGTTCGGAGCTTTCTTT. Translation: CASSPGWFGAFF. The chain is built from TRBV9 and TRBJ1-1, with TRBD1 as a possible D gene (5 bases). V dropped 4 bases and J dropped 10 bases, with 14 bases sitting between them. The length of the CDR3 is 12 residues. Germline loops: CDR1 SGDLS, CDR2 YYNGEE.

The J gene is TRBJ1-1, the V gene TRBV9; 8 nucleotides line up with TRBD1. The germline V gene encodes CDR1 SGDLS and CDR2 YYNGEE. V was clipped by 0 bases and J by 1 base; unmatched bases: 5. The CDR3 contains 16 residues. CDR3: CASSVGPQGGNTEAFF. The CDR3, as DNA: TGTGCCAGCAGCGTAGGCCCACAGGGGGGGAACACTGAAGCTTTCTTT. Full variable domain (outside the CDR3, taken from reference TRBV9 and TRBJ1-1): DSGVTQTPKHLITATGQRVTLRCSPRSGDLSVYWYQQSLDQGLQFLIQYYNGEERAKGNILERFSAQQFPDLHSELNLSSLELGDSALYFCASSVGPQGGNTEAFFGQGTRLTVV.

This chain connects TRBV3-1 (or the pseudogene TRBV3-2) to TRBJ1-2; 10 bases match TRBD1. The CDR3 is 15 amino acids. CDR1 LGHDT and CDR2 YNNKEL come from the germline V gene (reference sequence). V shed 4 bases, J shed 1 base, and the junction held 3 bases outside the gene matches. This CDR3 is CASSRGQGINYGYTF. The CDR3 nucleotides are TGTGCCAGCAGCCGGGGACAGGGGATTAACTATGGCTACACCTTC.

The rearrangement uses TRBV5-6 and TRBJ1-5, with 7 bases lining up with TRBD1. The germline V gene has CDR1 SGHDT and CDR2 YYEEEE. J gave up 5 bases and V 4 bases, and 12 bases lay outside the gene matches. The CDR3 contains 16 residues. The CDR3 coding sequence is TGTGCCAGCAGCCAGTTTCGCCAGGGGGTGTATCAGCCCCAGCATTTT. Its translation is CASSQFRQGVYQPQHF.

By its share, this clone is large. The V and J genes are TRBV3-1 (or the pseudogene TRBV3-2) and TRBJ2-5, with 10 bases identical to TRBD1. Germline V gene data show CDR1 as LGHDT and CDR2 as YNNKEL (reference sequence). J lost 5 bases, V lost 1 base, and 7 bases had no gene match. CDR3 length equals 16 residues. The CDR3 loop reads CASSQVLGTGDETQYF. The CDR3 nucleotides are TGTGCCAGCAGCCAAGTGCTGGGGACAGGGGACGAGACCCAGTACTTC.

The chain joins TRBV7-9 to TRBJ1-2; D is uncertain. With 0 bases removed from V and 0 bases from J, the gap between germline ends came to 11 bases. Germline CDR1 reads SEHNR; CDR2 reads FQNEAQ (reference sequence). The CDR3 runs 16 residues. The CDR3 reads CASSLAGGSSNYGYTF. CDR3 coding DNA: TGTGCCAGCAGCTTAGCGGGAGGGTCCTCTAACTATGGCTACACCTTC.

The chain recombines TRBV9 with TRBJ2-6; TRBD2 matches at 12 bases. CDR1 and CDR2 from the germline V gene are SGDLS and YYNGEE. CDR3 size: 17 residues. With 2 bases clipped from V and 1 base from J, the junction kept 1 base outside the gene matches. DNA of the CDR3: TGTGCCAGCAGCGTGACTAGCGGGGGATCTGGGGCCAACGTCCTGACTTTC. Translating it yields CASSVTSGGSGANVLTF.

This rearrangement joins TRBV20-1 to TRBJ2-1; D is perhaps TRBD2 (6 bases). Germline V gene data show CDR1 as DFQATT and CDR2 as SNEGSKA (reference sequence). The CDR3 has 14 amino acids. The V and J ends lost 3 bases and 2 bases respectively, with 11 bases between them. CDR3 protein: CSASGGAAYNEQFF. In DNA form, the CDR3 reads TGCAGTGCTAGTGGCGGGGCCGCCTACAATGAGCAGTTCTTC.

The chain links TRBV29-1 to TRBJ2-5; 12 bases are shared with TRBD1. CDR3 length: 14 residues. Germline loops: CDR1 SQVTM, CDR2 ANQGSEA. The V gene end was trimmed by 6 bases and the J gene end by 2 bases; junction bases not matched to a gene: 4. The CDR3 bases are TGCAGCGTGGGACAGGGGGCGAAACAAGAGACCCAGTACTTC. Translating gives CSVGQGAKQETQYF.

CDR3 in amino acids: CAISAGSNQPQHF. Written as DNA, the CDR3 is TGTGCCATCAGTGCGGGTAGCAATCAGCCCCAGCATTTT. The chain couples TRBV10-3 to TRBJ1-5, with D unresolved. The V and J ends lost 4 bases and 0 bases respectively, with 4 bases between them. The length of the CDR3 is 13 residues. Per the germline V gene, CDR1 is ENHRY and CDR2 is SYGVKD.

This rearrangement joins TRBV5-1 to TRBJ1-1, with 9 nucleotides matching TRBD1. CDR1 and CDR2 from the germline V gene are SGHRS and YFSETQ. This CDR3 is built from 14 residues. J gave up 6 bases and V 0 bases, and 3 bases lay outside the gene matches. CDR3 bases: TGCGCCAGCAGCTTGGTTGGGGACAGGGCTGAAGCTTTCTTT. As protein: CASSLVGDRAEAFF.

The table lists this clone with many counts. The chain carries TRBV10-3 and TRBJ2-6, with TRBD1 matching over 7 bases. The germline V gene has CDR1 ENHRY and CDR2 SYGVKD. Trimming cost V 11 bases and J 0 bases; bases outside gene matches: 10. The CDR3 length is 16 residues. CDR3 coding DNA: TGTGCCTCCCAGGACAGGCTACTCTCTGGGGCCAACGTCCTGACTTTC. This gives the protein CASQDRLLSGANVLTF.

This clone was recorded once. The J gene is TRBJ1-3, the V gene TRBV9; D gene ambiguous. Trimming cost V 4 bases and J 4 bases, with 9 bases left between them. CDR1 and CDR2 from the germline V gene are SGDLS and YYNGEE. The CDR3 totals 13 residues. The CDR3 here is CASSPPLGNTIYF. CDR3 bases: TGTGCCAGCAGCCCCCCCCTAGGAAACACCATATATTTT.

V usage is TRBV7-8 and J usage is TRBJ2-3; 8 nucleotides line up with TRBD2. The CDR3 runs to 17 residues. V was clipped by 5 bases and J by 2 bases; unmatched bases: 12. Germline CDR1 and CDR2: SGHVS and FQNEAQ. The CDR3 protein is CASSGDSSGGTTDTQYF. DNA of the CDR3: TGTGCCAGCAGCGGGGACTCGAGCGGGGGAACCACAGATACGCAGTATTTT.

The CDR3 is CASSEYSRETYNSPLHF. The CDR3 DNA is TGTGCCAGCAGCGAATACTCCAGGGAAACCTATAATTCACCCCTCCACTTT. The V call is TRBV7-6, the J call TRBJ1-6, with TRBD1 as a possible D gene (5 bases). The CDR3 has 17 residues. Germline V lookup: CDR1 SGHVS, CDR2 FNYEAQ. Trimming took 5 bases from V and 2 from J, leaving 16 bases between them. The whole variable domain, filled in from reference TRBV7-6 and TRBJ1-6, reads GAGVSQSPRYKVTKRGQDVALRCDPISGHVSLYWYRQALGQGPEFLTYFNYEAQQDKSGLPNDRFSAERPEGSISTLTIQRTEQRDSAMYRCASSEYSRETYNSPLHFGNGTRLTVT.

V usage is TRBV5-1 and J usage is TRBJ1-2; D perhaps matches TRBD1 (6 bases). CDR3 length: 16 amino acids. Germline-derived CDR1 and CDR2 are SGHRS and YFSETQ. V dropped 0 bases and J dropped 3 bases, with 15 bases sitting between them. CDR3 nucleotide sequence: TGCGCCAGCAGCTTGGACGGGACACCATTCCACTATGGCTACACCTTC. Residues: CASSLDGTPFHYGYTF.

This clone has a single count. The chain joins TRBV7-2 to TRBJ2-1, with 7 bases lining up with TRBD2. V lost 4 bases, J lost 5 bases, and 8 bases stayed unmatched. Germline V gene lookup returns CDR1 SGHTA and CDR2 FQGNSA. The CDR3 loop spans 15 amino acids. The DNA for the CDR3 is TGTGCCAGCAGCTCTACCGGGACTACTCACAATGAGCAGTTCTTC. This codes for CASSSTGTTHNEQFF.

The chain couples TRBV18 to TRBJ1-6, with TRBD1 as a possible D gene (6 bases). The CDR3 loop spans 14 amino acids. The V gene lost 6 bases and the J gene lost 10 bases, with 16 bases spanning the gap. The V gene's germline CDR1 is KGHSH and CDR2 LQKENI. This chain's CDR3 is CASSPEGVWSPLHF. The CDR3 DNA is TGTGCCAGCTCTCCCGAGGGGGTTTGGTCACCCCTCCACTTT.

CDR3 DNA sequence: TGTGCCAGCAGCTTAAAAGCTCCCGGACGACCCGCGACTAATAGCAATCAGCCCCAGCATTTT. Protein sequence: CASSLKAPGRPATNSNQPQHF. The chain uses TRBV21-1 and TRBJ1-5. TRBV21-1 counts as a pseudogene. CDR3 length: 21 residues.

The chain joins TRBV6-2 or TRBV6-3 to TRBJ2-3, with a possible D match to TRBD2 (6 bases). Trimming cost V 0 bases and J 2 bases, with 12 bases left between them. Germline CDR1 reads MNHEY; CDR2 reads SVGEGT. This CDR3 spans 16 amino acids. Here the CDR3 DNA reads TGTGCCAGCAGTTACTCGTCCGCGGGGCTCACAGATACGCAGTATTTT. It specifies CASSYSSAGLTDTQYF.

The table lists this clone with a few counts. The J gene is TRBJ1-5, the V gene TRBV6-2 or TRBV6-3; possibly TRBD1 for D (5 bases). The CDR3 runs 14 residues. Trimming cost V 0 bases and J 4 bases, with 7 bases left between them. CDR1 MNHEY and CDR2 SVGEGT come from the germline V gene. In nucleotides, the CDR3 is TGTGCCAGCAGTTACTCTTCAGGGAATCAGCCCCAGCATTTT. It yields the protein CASSYSSGNQPQHF.

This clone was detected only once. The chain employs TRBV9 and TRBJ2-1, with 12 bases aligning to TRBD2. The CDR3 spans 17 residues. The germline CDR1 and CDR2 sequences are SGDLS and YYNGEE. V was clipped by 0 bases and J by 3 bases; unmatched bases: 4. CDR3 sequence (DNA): TGTGCCAGCAGCGTAGAGACTAGCGGGGGTATCTACAATGAGCAGTTCTTC. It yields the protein CASSVETSGGIYNEQFF.